Listed below are T cell receptor beta chains from one sample, sequenced in a study of T-cell reconstitution after alpha-beta-depleted transplantation in children. TCRdb processed the PCR reads anew with MiXCR; each CDR3 protein has one entry. The top ten clones hold just over 4.5% of a sample with about 200,000 distinct CDR3 sequences, approximately 6.8% of them seen once. Sample: PBMCs, taken before TCRalphabeta/CD19-depleted stem cell transplant. These receptors originate from a girl less than two years old with combined immunodeficiency, due to receive a stem cell transplant. The CDR3 runs from the conserved cysteine through the conserved F or W. Each record gives: D gene, clone size, V gene, J gene, CDR3 protein, CDR3 DNA. D genes are given only for firm matches. Clone size is shown for a subset of rows, as once, few, many or a class of expanded clone.

>TRBD1|few|TRBV5-1|TRBJ2-5
CASNTGQGEETQYF
TGCGCCAGCAACACGGGACAGGGCGAAGAGACCCAGTACTTC
>.|many|TRBV12-3/TRBV12-4|TRBJ1-1
CASSLAGADTEAFF
TGTGCCAGCAGCCTAGCAGGGGCCGACACTGAAGCTTTCTTT
>TRBD2|many|TRBV27|TRBJ2-2
CASSIAGGLSGELFF
TGTGCCAGCAGTATAGCGGGGGGGCTATCCGGGGAGCTGTTTTTT
>.|few|TRBV5-6|TRBJ2-1
CASSLGGLTQSKFF
TGTGCCAGCAGCTTGGGAGGACTCACCCAATCCAAGTTCTTC
>TRBD2|many|TRBV9|TRBJ2-7
CASSVEPAGDEQYF
TGTGCCAGCAGCGTAGAACCAGCGGGGGACGAGCAGTACTTC
>TRBD1|many|TRBV9|TRBJ1-3
CASSAARQGFSGNTIYF
TGTGCCAGCAGCGCCGCACGACAGGGGTTCTCTGGAAACACCATATATTTT
>TRBD1|many|TRBV5-1|TRBJ2-7
CASSLAWDSGYEQYF
TGCGCCAGCAGCTTGGCATGGGACAGTGGCTACGAGCAGTACTTC
>TRBD2|many|TRBV6-5|TRBJ2-7
CASSYRLAVAYEQYF
TGTGCCAGCAGTTATCGCCTAGCGGTAGCCTACGAGCAGTACTTC
>TRBD1|many|TRBV7-2|TRBJ1-4
CASSQPRDSNEKLFF
TGTGCCAGCAGCCAACCTCGGGACAGTAATGAAAAACTGTTTTTT
>.|many|TRBV28|TRBJ2-1
CASRSAPEAYNEQFF
TGTGCCAGCAGATCCGCCCCGGAGGCGTACAATGAGCAGTTCTTC
>.|many|TRBV5-1|TRBJ2-2
CASSGKTETGELFF
TGCGCCAGCAGCGGAAAAACAGAAACCGGGGAGCTGTTTTTT
>TRBD1|many|TRBV9|TRBJ1-1
CASSVGHRGFVEAFF
TGTGCCAGCAGCGTAGGCCACAGGGGCTTCGTGGAAGCTTTCTTT
>.|many|TRBV29-1|TRBJ1-5
CSVRTGNQPQHF
TGCAGCGTCAGGACAGGCAATCAGCCCCAGCATTTT
>.|many|TRBV6-1|TRBJ2-2
CASTQTGELFF
TGTGCCAGCACGCAGACCGGGGAGCTGTTTTTT
>TRBD2|many|TRBV27|TRBJ2-7
CASSSILAGVYEQYF
TGTGCCAGCAGCTCTATACTAGCGGGAGTTTACGAGCAGTACTTC
>TRBD2|.|TRBV14|TRBJ2-2
CASSRLAGGQITGELFF
TGTGCCAGCAGCCGTCTAGCGGGGGGGCAAATCACCGGGGAGCTGTTTTTT
>TRBD1|few|TRBV7-9|TRBJ1-5
CASSTGTGSVLAQHF
TGTGCCAGCAGCACCGGGACAGGCTCCGTATTGGCCCAGCATTTT
>TRBD1|many|TRBV5-1|TRBJ2-7
CASSLVVGTGYEQYF
TGCGCCAGCAGCTTGGTGGTGGGGACAGGGTACGAGCAGTACTTC
>TRBD2|many|TRBV18|TRBJ2-7
CASSPGGGYEQYF
TGTGCCAGCAGCCCCGGGGGGGGCTACGAGCAGTACTTC
>.|many|TRBV6-5|TRBJ2-1
CASSYRITGDNEQFF
TGTGCCAGCAGTTACAGAATTACGGGGGACAATGAGCAGTTCTTC
>TRBD2|many|TRBV7-2|TRBJ2-3
CATQGTRYYTQYF
TGTGCCACCCAAGGGACTAGATATTATACGCAGTATTTT
>.|many|TRBV12-3/TRBV12-4|TRBJ2-1
CASSLPWGYNEQFF
TGTGCCAGCAGTCTCCCATGGGGCTACAATGAGCAGTTCTTC
>.|many|TRBV20-1|TRBJ2-7
CSARLVYISYEQYF
TGCAGTGCTAGATTGGTCTACATCTCCTACGAGCAGTACTTC
>.|many|TRBV29-1|TRBJ2-2
CSVDWGTGELFF
TGCAGCGTTGATTGGGGGACCGGGGAGCTGTTTTTT
>.|many|TRBV12-3/TRBV12-4|TRBJ2-7
CASSFRTSSSYEQYF
TGTGCCAGCAGTTTTCGTACAAGTAGCTCCTACGAGCAGTACTTC
>.|many|TRBV6-2/TRBV6-3|TRBJ2-3
CASSDEIRTDTQYF
TGTGCCAGCAGTGACGAAATAAGGACAGATACGCAGTATTTT
>TRBD1|many|TRBV12-3/TRBV12-4|TRBJ1-1
CASSQYRGETEAFF
TGTGCCAGCAGCCAGTACAGGGGTGAGACTGAAGCTTTCTTT
>.|.|TRBV29-1|TRBJ1-2
CSTPTGGGYTF
TGCAGCACCCCAACAGGCGGAGGCTACACCTTC
>.|many|TRBV7-9|TRBJ2-2
CASRVTAAGELFF
TGTGCCAGCAGGGTGACAGCGGCCGGGGAGCTGTTTTTT
>TRBD2|many|TRBV4-1|TRBJ2-1
CASRQSARGGNEQFF
TGCGCCAGCAGACAAAGCGCCCGGGGGGGCAATGAGCAGTTCTTC
>TRBD1|many|TRBV15|TRBJ2-5
CATSRVQGKETQYF
TGTGCCACCAGCAGAGTACAGGGGAAAGAGACCCAGTACTTC
>.|few|TRBV6-1|TRBJ1-2
CASVETPSVYGYTF
TGTGCCAGCGTGGAGACACCCTCAGTCTATGGCTACACCTTC
>.|few|TRBV3-1|TRBJ2-1
CASSKVPGQGPYNEQFF
TGTGCCAGCAGCAAAGTGCCTGGGCAGGGACCCTACAATGAGCAGTTCTTC
>TRBD2|many|TRBV7-2|TRBJ2-3
CASSPWTSGGVQYF
TGTGCCAGCAGCCCTTGGACTAGCGGGGGTGTACAGTATTTT
>TRBD1|.|TRBV19|TRBJ1-5
CATGQGTTGSGGNQPQHF
TGTGCCACCGGACAGGGGACGACGGGGTCTGGCGGCAATCAGCCCCAGCATTTT
>.|many|TRBV29-1|TRBJ1-1
CSVERGHRAFF
TGCAGCGTTGAAAGGGGACACAGGGCTTTCTTT
>TRBD2|many|TRBV12-3/TRBV12-4|TRBJ2-7
CASSLEVAGGSYEQYF
TGTGCCAGCAGTTTAGAGGTAGCGGGAGGTTCATACGAGCAGTACTTC
>TRBD2|many|TRBV9|TRBJ2-3
CASSVWSGSSTDTQYF
TGTGCCAGCAGCGTATGGAGCGGGAGTAGCACAGATACGCAGTATTTT
>.|many|TRBV25-1|TRBJ2-5
CASSDPGTAETQYF
TGTGCCAGCAGTGACCCCGGGACGGCAGAGACCCAGTACTTC
>.|few|TRBV5-5|TRBJ2-1
CASSLMGGNEQFF
TGTGCCAGCAGCTTGATGGGTGGCAATGAGCAGTTCTTC
>.|many|TRBV28|TRBJ2-7
CASSLYREDIHEQYF
TGTGCCAGCAGTTTATACAGGGAAGATATCCACGAGCAGTACTTC
>.|many|TRBV4-3|TRBJ2-1
CASSQDLGGSGNEQFF
TGCGCCAGCAGCCAAGATTTGGGGGGAAGCGGCAATGAGCAGTTCTTC
>.|many|TRBV28|TRBJ1-5
CASRKYSSSNQPQHF
TGTGCCAGCAGAAAATACAGTTCAAGTAATCAGCCCCAGCATTTT
>TRBD2|.|TRBV15|TRBJ2-1
CATSRDERLAGTNEQFF
TGTGCCACCAGCAGAGATGAACGGCTAGCGGGGACCAATGAGCAGTTCTTC
>TRBD1|many|TRBV29-1|TRBJ2-7
CSVLTDRGLSYEQYF
TGCAGCGTCCTGACCGACAGGGGACTCTCCTACGAGCAGTACTTC
>.|many|TRBV4-3|TRBJ2-7
CASSPRRGYYEQYF
TGCGCCAGCAGCCCCCGACGGGGGTATTACGAGCAGTACTTC
>.|many|TRBV20-1|TRBJ2-3
CSATSTGPSTDTQYF
TGCAGTGCTACCTCGACAGGTCCAAGCACAGATACGCAGTATTTT
>.|many|TRBV7-9|TRBJ2-7
CASSSVGGVPSYEQYF
TGTGCCAGCAGCTCGGTGGGTGGGGTTCCCTCCTACGAGCAGTACTTC
>TRBD1|many|TRBV29-1|TRBJ1-1
CSVRQGGDTEAFF
TGCAGCGTCCGACAGGGGGGAGACACTGAAGCTTTCTTT